The rows below give T cell receptor beta chains drawn from one sample of a study of blood T cell repertoires in COVID-19. Produced via immunoSEQ multiplex PCR; TCRdb's table is partial and in-frame only. Among some 260,000 clones listed, roughly 86% were seen once. Sequencing was performed on peripheral blood. The receptors were sampled from a human donor in a cohort sampled during active COVID-19. The CDR3 runs from the conserved cysteine through the conserved F or W. The D gene is left open where the match is weak.

D gene	V gene	J gene	CDR3 DNA	CDR3 protein
TRBD2	TRBV4-3	TRBJ2-2	TGCGCCAGCAGCCTGTTGACTAGCGGGGGCACCGGGGAGCTGTTTTTT	CASSLLTSGGTGELFF
TRBD1	TRBV19	TRBJ1-1	TGTGCCAGTACTTGGACAGGGTGGAACACTGAAGCTTTCTTT	CASTWTGWNTEAFF
TRBD1	TRBV28	TRBJ1-1	TGTGCCAGCAGTGTCATGGGACAGGGATTGACTGAAGCTTTCTTT	CASSVMGQGLTEAFF
TRBD2	TRBV10-3	TRBJ2-2	TGTGCCATCTCGCTAGCGGGAGTTGTTGGGGAGCTGTTTTTT	CAISLAGVVGELFF
-	TRBV9	TRBJ2-7	TGTGCCAGCAGCCTCCACAGCGGCCCCTACGAGCAGTACTTC	CASSLHSGPYEQYF
-	TRBV7-9	TRBJ1-1	TGTGCCAGCACCACTCGAGCTAACAGGGACACTGAAGCTTTCTTT	CASTTRANRDTEAFF
TRBD2	TRBV11-1	TRBJ2-1	TGTGCCAGCAGCGGAGGTAGAGCGGGAGAAGTTGAGCAGTTCTTC	CASSGGRAGEVEQFF
-	TRBV7-9	TRBJ1-2	TGTGCCAGCACTCCTTCCGGCGGGGCCCCTGGCTACACCTTC	CASTPSGGAPGYTF
TRBD1	TRBV20-1	TRBJ1-4	TGCAGTACGAGTGGCAGGGGGCTGCCTAATGAAAAACTGTTTTTT	CSTSGRGLPNEKLFF
-	TRBV24-1	TRBJ2-3	TGTGCCACCAGTGAACTCTCCGGGGCAGATACGCAGTATTTT	CATSELSGADTQYF
-	TRBV10-1	TRBJ2-2	TGCGCCAGCAGTGAAGAACGGGAGAGCACCGGGGAGCTGTTTTTT	CASSEERESTGELFF
TRBD1	TRBV30	TRBJ2-7	TGTGCCTGGAATGGGTCCCCGAGACAGGGGGGGTACGAGCAGTACTTC	CAWNGSPRQGGYEQYF
TRBD2	TRBV9	TRBJ2-3	TGTGCCAGCAGCGAGGGACTAGCGGGTACAGATACGCAGTATTTT	CASSEGLAGTDTQYF
TRBD1	TRBV11-2	TRBJ1-2	TGTGCCAGCAGCCGGGACAGGGGGCTACCCTTCTATGGCTACACCTTC	CASSRDRGLPFYGYTF
-	TRBV7-2	TRBJ2-7	TGTGCCAGCAGCTTAGGGGCGGGGTCCTACGAGCAGTACTTC	CASSLGAGSYEQYF
-	TRBV30	TRBJ1-1	TGTGCCTGGAGTGTAACAGGGACATCTGAAGCTTTCTTT	CAWSVTGTSEAFF
-	TRBV19	TRBJ2-2	TGTGCCAGTAACAGGGCCGACACCGGGGAGCTGTTTTTT	CASNRADTGELFF